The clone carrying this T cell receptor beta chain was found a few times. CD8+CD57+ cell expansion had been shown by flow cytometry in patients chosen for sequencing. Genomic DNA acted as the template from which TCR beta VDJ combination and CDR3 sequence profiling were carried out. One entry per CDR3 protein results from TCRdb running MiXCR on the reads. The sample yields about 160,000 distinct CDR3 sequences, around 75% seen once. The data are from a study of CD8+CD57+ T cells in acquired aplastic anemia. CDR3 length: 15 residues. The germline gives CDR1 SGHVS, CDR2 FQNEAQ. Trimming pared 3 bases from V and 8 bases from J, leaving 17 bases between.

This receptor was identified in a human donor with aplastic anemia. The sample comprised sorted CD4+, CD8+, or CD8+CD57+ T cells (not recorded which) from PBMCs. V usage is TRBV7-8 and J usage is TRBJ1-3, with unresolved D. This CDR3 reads CASSFAGAYVDTIYF. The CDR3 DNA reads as TGTGCCAGCAGCTTCGCGGGCGCCTACGTAGACACCATATATTTT.